The source of this T cell receptor beta chain is a study of blood T cell repertoires in COVID-19. Across the whole study: Samples representing acute and convalescent COVID-19 were sourced from the United States, Italy and Spain. In each case, the material was cDNA or gDNA derived from T cells, B-cell-depleted T cells, or PBMCs.

The CDR3 spans 16 residues. Authors' processing steps: How many nucleated cells were present was estimated from reference gene primer amplification. Clones were sequenced by immunoSEQ multiplex PCR, and TCRdb holds only the in-frame ones, with some missing. Clonal size and the V and J genes are those of that table, whereas D and trimming came from the DNA. The repertoire has over 30,000 clones, approximately 87% of them found once; the top ten carry roughly a tenth. This clone was found a few times. The gene calls are TRBV21-1 and TRBJ2-2; TRBD2, the D gene given by the table, was not confirmed from the DNA. TRBV21-1 is deemed a pseudogene. The sequencing input was peripheral blood. The sequence was obtained from a man older than 75 with active COVID-19. CDR3 coding DNA: TGTGCCAGCAGCAATTGGTGGACTCTCCACACCGGGGAGCTGTTTTTT. Its translation is CASSNWWTLHTGELFF.